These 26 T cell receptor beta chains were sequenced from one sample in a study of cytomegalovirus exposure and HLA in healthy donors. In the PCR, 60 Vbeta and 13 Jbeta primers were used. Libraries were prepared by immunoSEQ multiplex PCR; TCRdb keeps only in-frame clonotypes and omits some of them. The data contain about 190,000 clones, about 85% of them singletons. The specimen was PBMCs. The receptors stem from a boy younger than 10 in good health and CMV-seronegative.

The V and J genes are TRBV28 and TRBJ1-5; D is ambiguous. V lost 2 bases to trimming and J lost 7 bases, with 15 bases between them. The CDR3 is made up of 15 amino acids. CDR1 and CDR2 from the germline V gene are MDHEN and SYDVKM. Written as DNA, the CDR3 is TGTGCCAGCAGTTTAATGGGCCCGCAGATGCAGCCCCAGCATTTT. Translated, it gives CASSLMGPQMQPQHF. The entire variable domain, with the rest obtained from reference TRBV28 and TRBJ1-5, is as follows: DVKVTQSSRYLVKRTGEKVFLECVQDMDHENMFWYRQDPGLGLRLIYFSYDVKMKEKGDIPEGYSVSREKKERFSLILESASTNQTSMYLCASSLMGPQMQPQHFGDGTRLSIL.

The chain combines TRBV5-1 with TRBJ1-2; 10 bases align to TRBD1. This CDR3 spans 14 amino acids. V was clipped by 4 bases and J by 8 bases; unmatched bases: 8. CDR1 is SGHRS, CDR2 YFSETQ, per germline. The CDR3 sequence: CASSLDRGRQGYTF. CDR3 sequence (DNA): TGCGCCAGCAGCCTTGACAGGGGGCGTCAAGGCTACACCTTC. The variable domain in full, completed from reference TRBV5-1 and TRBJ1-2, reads KAGVTQTPRYLIKTRGQQVTLSCSPISGHRSVSWYQQTPGQGLQFLFEYFSETQRNKGNFPGRFSGRQFSNSRSEMNVSTLELGDSALYLCASSLDRGRQGYTFGSGTRLTVV.

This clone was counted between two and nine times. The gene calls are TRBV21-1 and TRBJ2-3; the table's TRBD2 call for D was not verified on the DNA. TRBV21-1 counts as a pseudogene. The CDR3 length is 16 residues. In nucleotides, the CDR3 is TGTGCCAGCAGCAAAGGAAATAGCTTTGGCACAGATACGCAGTATTTT. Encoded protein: CASSKGNSFGTDTQYF.

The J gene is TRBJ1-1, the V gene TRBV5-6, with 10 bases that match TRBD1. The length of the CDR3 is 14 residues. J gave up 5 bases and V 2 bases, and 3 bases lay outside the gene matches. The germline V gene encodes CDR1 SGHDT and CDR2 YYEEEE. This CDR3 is CASSFGQGGTEAFF. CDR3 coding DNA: TGTGCCAGCAGCTTCGGACAGGGGGGGACTGAAGCTTTCTTT.

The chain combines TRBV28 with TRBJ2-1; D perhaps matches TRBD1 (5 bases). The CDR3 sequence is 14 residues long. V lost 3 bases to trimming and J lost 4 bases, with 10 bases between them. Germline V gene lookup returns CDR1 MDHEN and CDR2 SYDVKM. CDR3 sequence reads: CASSFEGAYNEQFF. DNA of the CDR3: TGTGCCAGCAGTTTTGAAGGGGCTTACAATGAGCAGTTCTTC.

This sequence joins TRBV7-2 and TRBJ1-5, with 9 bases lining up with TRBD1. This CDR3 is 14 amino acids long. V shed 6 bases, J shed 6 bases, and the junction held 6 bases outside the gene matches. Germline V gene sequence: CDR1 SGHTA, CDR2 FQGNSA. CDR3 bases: TGTGCCAGCAGACCTACAGGGGGCGTTCAGCCCCAGCATTTT. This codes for CASRPTGGVQPQHF.

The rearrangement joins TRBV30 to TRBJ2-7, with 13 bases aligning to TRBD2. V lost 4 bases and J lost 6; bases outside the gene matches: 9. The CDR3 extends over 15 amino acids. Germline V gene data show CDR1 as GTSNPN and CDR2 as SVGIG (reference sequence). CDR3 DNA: TGTGCCTGGAACCTAGGACTAGCGGGAGTAAGCGAGCAGTACTTC. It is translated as CAWNLGLAGVSEQYF.

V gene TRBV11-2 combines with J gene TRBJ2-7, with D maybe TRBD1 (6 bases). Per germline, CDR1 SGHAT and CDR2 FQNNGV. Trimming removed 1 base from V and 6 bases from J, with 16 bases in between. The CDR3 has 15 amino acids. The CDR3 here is CASSLGDMPQGEQYV. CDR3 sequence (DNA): TGTGCCAGCAGCTTAGGGGACATGCCCCAGGGCGAGCAGTACGTC.

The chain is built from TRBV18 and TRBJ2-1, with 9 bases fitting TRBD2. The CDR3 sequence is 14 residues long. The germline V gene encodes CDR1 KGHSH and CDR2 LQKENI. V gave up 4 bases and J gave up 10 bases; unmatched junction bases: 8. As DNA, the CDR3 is TGTGCCAGCTCACTCGGTGAGACTAGCGGAGAGCAGTTCTTC. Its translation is CASSLGETSGEQFF.

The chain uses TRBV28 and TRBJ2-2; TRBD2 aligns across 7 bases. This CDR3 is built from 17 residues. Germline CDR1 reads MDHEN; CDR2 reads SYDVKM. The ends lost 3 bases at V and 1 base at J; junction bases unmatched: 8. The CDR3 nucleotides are TGTGCCAGCAGTTTGGGCTCACGGGGGGAGAACACCGGGGAGCTGTTTTTT. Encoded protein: CASSLGSRGENTGELFF.

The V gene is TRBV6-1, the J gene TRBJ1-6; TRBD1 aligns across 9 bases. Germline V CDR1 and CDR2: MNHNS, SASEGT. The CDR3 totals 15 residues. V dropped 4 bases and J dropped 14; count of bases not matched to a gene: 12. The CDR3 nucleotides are TGTGCCAGCAGTGCCAGGACAGGGGCCGAGGGGGCCCTCCACTTT. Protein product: CASSARTGAEGALHF.

CDR3 amino acids: CASSAHQGEYSGYTF. The DNA of the CDR3 is TGCGCCAGCAGCGCTCACCAGGGGGAGTATAGTGGCTACACCTTC. The gene calls are TRBV4-1 and TRBJ1-2, with 7 bases fitting TRBD1. CDR1 is MGHRA and CDR2 is YSYEKL in the germline V gene. The CDR3 extends over 15 amino acids. V shed 5 bases and J 7 bases; nucleotides not matched to a gene: 13.

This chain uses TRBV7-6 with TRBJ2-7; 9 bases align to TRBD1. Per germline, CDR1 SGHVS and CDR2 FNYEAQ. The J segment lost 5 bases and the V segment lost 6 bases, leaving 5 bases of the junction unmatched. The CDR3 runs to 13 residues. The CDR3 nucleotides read TGTGCCAGCAGTCCACAGGGGGCCAACGAGCAGTACTTC. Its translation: CASSPQGANEQYF.

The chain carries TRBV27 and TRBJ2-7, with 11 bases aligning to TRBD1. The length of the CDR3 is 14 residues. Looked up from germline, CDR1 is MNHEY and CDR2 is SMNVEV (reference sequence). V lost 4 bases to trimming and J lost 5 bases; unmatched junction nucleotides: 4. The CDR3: CASSWGQGGDEQYF. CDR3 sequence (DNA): TGTGCCAGCAGTTGGGGACAGGGGGGCGACGAGCAGTACTTC.

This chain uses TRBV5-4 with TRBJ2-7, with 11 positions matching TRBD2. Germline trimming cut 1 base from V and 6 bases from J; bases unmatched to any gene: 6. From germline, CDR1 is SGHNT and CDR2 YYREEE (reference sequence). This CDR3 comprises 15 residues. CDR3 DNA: TGTGCCAGCAGCTTGAGTAGCGGGGGGGCCGGCGAGCAGTACGTC. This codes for CASSLSSGGAGEQYV.

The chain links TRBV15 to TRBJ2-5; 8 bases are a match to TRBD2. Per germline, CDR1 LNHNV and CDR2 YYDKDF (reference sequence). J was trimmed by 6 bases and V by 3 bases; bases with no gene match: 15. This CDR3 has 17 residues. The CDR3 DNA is TGTGCCACCAGCAGGGGGACGTCGGGACTAGTTTTCAAGACCCAGTACTTC. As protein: CATSRGTSGLVFKTQYF.

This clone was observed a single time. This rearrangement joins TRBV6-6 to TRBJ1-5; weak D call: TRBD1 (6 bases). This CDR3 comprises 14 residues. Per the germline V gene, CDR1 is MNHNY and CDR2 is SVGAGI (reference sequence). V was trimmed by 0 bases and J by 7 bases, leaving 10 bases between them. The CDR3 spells CASSYSMGAQPQHF. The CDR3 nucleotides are TGTGCCAGCAGTTACTCGATGGGGGCACAGCCCCAGCATTTT.

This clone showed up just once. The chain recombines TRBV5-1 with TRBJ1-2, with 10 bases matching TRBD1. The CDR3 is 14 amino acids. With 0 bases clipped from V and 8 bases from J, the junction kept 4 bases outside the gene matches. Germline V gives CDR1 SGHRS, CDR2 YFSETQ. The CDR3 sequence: CASSLAGQGGGYTF. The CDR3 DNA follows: TGCGCCAGCAGCTTGGCCGGACAGGGGGGGGGCTACACCTTC.

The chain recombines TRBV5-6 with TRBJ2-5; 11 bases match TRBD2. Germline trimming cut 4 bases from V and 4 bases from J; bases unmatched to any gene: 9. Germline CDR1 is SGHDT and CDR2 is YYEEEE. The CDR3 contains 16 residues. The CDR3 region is CASSQASGGRGETQYF. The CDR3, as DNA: TGTGCCAGCAGCCAAGCTAGCGGGGGGCGGGGAGAGACCCAGTACTTC. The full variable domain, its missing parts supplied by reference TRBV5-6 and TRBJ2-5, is DAGVTQSPTHLIKTRGQQVTLRCSPKSGHDTVSWYQQALGQGPQFIFQYYEEEERQRGNFPDRFSGHQFPNYSSELNVNALLLGDSALYLCASSQASGGRGETQYFGPGTRLLVL.

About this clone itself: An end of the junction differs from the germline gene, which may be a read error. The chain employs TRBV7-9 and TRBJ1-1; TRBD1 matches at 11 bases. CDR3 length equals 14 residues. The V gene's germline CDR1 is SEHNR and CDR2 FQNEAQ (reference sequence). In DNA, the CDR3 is TGTTCCAGCAGCTTGGACAGGGGGCCGACTGAAGCTTTCTTT. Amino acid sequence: CSSSLDRGPTEAFF.

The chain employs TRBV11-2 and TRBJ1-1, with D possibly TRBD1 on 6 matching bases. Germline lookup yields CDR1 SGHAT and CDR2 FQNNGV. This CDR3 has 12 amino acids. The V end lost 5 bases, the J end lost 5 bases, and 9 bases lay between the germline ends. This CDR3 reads CASSVTGTEAFF. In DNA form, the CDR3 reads TGTGCCAGCAGCGTAACAGGGACTGAAGCTTTCTTT.

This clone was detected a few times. The CDR3 region has the DNA TGTGCCAGCAGCTTAGTCGGGAGACAGACCGTCTACGAGCAGTACTTC. Encoded protein: CASSLVGRQTVYEQYF. The chain joins TRBV11-2 to TRBJ2-7, with a possible D match to TRBD2 (6 bases). The V gene lost 1 base and the J gene lost 3 bases, with 16 bases spanning the gap. This CDR3 has 16 amino acids. Germline CDR1 reads SGHAT; CDR2 reads FQNNGV. The full variable domain, completed using reference TRBV11-2 and TRBJ2-7, is EAGVAQSPRYKIIEKRQSVAFWCNPISGHATLYWYQQILGQGPKLLIQFQNNGVVDDSQLPKDRFSAERLKGVDSTLKIQPAKLEDSAVYLCASSLVGRQTVYEQYFGPGTRLTVT.

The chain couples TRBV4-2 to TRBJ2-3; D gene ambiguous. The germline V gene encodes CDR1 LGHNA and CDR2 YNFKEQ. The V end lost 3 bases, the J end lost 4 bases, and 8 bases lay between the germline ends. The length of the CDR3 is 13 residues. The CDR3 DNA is TGTGCCAGCAGCCATAGTCGGGCAGATACGCAGTATTTT. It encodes CASSHSRADTQYF.

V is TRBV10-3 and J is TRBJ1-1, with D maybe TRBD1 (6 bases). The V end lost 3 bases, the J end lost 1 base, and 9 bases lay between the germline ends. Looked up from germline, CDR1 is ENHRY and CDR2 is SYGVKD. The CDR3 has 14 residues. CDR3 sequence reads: CAISDPGQNTEAFF. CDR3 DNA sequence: TGTGCCATCAGTGACCCGGGACAGAACACTGAAGCTTTCTTT.

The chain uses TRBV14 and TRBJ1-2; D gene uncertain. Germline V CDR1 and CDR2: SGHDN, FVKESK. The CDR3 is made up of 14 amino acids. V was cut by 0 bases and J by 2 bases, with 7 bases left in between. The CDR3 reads CASSQDTGNYGYTF. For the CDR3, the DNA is TGTGCCAGCAGCCAAGATACGGGAAACTATGGCTACACCTTC.

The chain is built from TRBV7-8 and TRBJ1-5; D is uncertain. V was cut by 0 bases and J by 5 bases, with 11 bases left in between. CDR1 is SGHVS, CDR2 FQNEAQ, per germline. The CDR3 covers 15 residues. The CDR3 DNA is TGTGCCAGCAGCTTAGCGCCGCAACAAGATCAGCCCCAGCATTTT. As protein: CASSLAPQQDQPQHF.